This T cell receptor beta chain was documented in a study of blood T cell repertoires in COVID-19. Study summary: Sites in the United States, Italy and Spain provided acute and convalescent COVID-19 samples.

Germline V gives CDR1 SQVTM, CDR2 ANQGSEA. The CDR3 is 13 residues long. Trimming left V 3 bases short and J 2 bases short, with 8 bases between. Under the authors' procedure: Scientists estimated how many nucleated cells there were by amplifying reference gene primers. Clones were read by immunoSEQ multiplex PCR, and TCRdb kept only the in-frame ones, dropping some. The V and J calls and clone size were taken over from that table, and D and trimming were inferred from the DNA. The table includes some 200,000 clones, around 86% detected once. Sequencing was performed on PBMCs or T cells enriched from blood (not recorded which). The receptor's source is a man between 25 and 39 years old in a cohort exposed to, infected with or recovered from COVID-19 (not recorded which). V and J are TRBV29-1 and TRBJ1-5; D is undetermined. Here the CDR3 reads CSVDLGRNQPQHF. The CDR3 nucleotides are TGCAGCGTTGACCTCGGTCGCAATCAGCCCCAGCATTTT. The whole variable domain, remainder taken from reference TRBV29-1 and TRBJ1-5, is SAVISQKPSRDICQRGTSLTIQCQVDSQVTMMFWYRQQPGQSLTLIATANQGSEATYESGFVIDKFPISRPNLTFSTLTVSNMSPEDSSIYLCSVDLGRNQPQHFGDGTRLSIL.